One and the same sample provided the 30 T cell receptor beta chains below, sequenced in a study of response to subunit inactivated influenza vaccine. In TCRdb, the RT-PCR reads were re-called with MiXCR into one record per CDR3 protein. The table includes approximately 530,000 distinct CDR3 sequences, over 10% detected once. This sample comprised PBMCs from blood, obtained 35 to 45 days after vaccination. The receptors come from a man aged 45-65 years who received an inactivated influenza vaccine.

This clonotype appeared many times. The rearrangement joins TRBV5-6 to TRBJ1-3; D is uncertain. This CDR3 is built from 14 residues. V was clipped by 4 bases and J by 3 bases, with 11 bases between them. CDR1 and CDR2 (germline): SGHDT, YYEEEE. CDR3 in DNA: TGTGCCAGCAGCGAAATGGGCGGTGGAAACACCATATATTTT. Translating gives CASSEMGGGNTIYF.

In DNA, the CDR3 is TGTGCCACCAGCAAAAGACAGGGGTCGCTTCGTAGAAACACCATATATTTT. This codes for CATSKRQGSLRRNTIYF. The chain joins TRBV15 to TRBJ1-3; 8 bases fit TRBD1. This CDR3 region has 17 residues. Per the germline V gene, CDR1 is LNHNV and CDR2 is YYDKDF (reference sequence). The V segment lost 4 bases and the J segment 5 bases; nucleotides outside the gene matches: 13.

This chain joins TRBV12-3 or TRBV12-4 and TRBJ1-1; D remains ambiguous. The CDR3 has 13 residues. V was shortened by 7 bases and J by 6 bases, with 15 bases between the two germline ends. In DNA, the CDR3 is TGTGCCAGCAAAAACGGCGATATTTCTGAAGCTTTCTTT. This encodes CASKNGDISEAFF.

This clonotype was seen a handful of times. CDR3 sequence reads: CSATDRGGDEKLFF. CDR3 sequence (DNA): TGCAGTGCAACAGACAGGGGTGGGGATGAAAAACTGTTTTTT. The chain is built from TRBV20-1 and TRBJ1-4, with 8 bases lining up with TRBD1. Germline loops: CDR1 DFQATT, CDR2 SNEGSKA (reference sequence). The CDR3 sequence is 14 residues long. The junction had 9 bases not matched to a gene; V was cut back by 6 bases and J by 6 bases.

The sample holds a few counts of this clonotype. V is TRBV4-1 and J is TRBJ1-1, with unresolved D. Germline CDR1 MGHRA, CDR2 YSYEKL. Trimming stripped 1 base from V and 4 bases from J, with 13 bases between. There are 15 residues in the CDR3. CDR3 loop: CASSQAVMGGTEAFF. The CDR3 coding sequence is TGCGCCAGCAGCCAAGCCGTGATGGGAGGCACTGAAGCTTTCTTT.

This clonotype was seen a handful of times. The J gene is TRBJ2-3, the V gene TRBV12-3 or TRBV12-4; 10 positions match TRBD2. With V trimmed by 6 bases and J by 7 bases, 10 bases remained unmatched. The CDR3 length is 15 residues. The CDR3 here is CASSLTSGISHTQYF. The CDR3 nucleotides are TGTGCCAGCAGCCTAACTAGCGGGATCTCACATACGCAGTATTTT.

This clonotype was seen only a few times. The CDR3 DNA reads TGTGCCAGCAGCGGGACAGACACCGGGGAGCTGTTTTTT. Its translation: CASSGTDTGELFF. V usage is TRBV3-1 and J usage is TRBJ2-2; 7 bases match TRBD1. The CDR3 is 13 residues long. The ends lost 5 bases at V and 3 bases at J; junction bases unmatched: 0. Germline CDR1 LGHDT, CDR2 YNNKEL (reference sequence).

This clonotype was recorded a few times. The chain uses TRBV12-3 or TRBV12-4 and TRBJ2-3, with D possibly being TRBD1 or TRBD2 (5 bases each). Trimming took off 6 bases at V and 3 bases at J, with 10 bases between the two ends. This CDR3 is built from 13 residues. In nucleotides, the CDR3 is TGTGCCAGCAGGCCGGGGCCGACAGATACGCAGTATTTT. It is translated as CASRPGPTDTQYF.

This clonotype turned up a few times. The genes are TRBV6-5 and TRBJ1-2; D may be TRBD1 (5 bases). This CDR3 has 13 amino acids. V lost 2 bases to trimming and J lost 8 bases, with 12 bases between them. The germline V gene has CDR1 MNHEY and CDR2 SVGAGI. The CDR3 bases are TGTGCCAGCAGTTACAGGGGTTTTAAAGGCTACACCTTC. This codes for CASSYRGFKGYTF.

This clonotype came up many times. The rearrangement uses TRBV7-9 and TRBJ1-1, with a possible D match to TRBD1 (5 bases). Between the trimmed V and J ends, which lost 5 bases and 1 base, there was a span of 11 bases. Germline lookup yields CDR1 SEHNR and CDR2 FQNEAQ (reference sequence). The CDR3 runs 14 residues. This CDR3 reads CASSPQGPNTEAFF. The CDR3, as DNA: TGTGCCAGCAGCCCCCAGGGACCGAACACTGAAGCTTTCTTT.

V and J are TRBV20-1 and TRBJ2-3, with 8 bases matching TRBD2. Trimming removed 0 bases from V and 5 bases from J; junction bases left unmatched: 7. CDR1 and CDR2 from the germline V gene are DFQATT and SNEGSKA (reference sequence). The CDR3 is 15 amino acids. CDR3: CSARDRAGGLDTQYF. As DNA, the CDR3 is TGCAGTGCTAGAGATAGGGCGGGAGGTCTAGATACGCAGTATTTT.

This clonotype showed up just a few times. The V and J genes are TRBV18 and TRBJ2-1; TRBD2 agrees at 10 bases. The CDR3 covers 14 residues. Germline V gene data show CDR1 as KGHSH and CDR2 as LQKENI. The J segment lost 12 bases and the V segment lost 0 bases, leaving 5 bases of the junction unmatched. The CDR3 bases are TGTGCCAGCTCACCACCGAGCGGGAGGGGGGTGCAGTTCTTC. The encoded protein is CASSPPSGRGVQFF.

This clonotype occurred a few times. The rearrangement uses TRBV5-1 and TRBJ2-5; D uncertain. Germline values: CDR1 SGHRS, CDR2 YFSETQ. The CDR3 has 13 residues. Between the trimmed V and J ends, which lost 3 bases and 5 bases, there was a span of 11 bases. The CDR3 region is CASSSYGTETQYF. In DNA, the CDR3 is TGCGCCAGCAGCTCGTATGGAACGGAGACCCAGTACTTC.

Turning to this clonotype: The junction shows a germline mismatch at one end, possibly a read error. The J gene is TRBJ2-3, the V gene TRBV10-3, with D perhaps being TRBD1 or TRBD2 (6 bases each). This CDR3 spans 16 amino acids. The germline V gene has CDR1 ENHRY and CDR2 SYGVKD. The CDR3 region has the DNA TGTGCCATCAGTGACCCAGGGGCGGGGTACACAGTTACGCAGTATTTT. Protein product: CAISDPGAGYTVTQYF.

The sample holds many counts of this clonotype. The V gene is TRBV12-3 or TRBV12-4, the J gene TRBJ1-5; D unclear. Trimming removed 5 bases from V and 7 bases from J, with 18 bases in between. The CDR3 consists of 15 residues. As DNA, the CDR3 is TGTGCCAGCAGTCGTTCCGTCACGAGCGCCCAGCCCCAGCATTTT. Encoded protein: CASSRSVTSAQPQHF.

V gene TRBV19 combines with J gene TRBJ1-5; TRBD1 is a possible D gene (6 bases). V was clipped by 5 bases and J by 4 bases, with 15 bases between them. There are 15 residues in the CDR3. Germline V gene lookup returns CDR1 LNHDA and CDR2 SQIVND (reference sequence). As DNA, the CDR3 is TGTGCCAGTAGTTGGCAGGGGAGTGGAAATCAGCCCCAGCATTTT. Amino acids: CASSWQGSGNQPQHF.

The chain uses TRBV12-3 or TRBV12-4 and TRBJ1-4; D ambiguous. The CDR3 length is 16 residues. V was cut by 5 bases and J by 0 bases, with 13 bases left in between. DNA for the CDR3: TGTGCCAGCAGTGGCGGTTGGGGAGCAACTAATGAAAAACTGTTTTTT. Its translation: CASSGGWGATNEKLFF.

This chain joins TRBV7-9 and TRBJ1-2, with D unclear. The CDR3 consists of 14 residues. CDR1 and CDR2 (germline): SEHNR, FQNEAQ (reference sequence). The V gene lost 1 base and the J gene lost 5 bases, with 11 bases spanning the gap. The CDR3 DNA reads TGTGCCAGCAGCTTAGGGCAGCCTCTGTATGGCTACACCTTC. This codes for CASSLGQPLYGYTF.

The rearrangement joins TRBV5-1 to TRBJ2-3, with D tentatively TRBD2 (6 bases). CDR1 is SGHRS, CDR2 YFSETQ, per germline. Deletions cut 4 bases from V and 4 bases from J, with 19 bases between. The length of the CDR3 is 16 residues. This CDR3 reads CASSPPGGTVADTQYF. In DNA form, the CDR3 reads TGCGCCAGCAGCCCGCCCGGGGGTACAGTTGCAGATACGCAGTATTTT.

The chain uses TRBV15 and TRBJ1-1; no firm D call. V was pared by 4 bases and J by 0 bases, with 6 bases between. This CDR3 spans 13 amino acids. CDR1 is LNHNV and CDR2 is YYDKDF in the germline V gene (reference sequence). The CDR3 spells CATSTRMNTEAFF. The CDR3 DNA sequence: TGTGCCACCAGCACCCGGATGAACACTGAAGCTTTCTTT. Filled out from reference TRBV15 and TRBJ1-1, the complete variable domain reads DAMVIQNPRYQVTQFGKPVTLSCSQTLNHNVMYWYQQKSSQAPKLLFHYYDKDFNNEADTPDNFQSRRPNTSFCFLDIRSPGLGDTAMYLCATSTRMNTEAFFGQGTRLTVV.

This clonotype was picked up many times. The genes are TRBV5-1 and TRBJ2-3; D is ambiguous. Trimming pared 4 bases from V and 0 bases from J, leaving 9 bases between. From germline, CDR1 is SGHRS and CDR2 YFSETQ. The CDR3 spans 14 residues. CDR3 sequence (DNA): TGCGCCAGCAGCCCGGGTCCAAGCACAGATACGCAGTATTTT. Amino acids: CASSPGPSTDTQYF.

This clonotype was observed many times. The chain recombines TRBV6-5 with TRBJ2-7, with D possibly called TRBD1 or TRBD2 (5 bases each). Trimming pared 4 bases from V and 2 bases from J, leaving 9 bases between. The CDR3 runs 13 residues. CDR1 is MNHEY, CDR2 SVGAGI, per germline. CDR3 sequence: CASSFGGPYEQYF. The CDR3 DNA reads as TGTGCCAGCAGTTTTGGGGGTCCCTACGAGCAGTACTTC.

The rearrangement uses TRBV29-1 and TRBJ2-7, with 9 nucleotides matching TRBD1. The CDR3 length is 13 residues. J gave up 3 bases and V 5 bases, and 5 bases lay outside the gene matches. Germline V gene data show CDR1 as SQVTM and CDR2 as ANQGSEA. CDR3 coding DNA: TGCAGCGTTTCGCCGGACAGGGGCTACGAGCAGTACTTC. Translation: CSVSPDRGYEQYF.

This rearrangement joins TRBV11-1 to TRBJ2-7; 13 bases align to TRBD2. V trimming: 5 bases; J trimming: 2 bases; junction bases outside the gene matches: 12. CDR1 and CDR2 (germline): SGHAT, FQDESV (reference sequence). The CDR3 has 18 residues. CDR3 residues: CASSLNGLAGANAYEQYF. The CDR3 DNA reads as TGTGCCAGCAGCCTCAATGGACTAGCGGGAGCCAACGCCTACGAGCAGTACTTC.

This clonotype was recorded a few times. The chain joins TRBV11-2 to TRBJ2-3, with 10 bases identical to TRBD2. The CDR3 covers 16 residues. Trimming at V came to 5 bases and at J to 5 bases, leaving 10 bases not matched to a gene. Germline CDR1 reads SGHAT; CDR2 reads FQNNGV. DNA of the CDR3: TGTGCCAGCAGCCAAACTAGCGGGACCCCACGAGATACGCAGTATTTT. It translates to CASSQTSGTPRDTQYF.

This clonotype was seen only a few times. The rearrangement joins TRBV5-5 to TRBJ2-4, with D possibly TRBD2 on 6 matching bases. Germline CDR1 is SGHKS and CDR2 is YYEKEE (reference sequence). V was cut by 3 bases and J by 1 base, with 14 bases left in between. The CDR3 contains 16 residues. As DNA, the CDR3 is TGTGCCAGCAGCTGGTCCGGGGGACCCGCCAAAAACATTCAGTACTTC. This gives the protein CASSWSGGPAKNIQYF.

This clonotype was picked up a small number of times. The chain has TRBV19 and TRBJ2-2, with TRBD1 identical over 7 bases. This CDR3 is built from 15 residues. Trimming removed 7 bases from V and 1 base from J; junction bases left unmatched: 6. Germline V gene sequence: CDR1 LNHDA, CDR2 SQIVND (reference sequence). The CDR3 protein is CASKPGQKNTGELFF. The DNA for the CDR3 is TGTGCCAGTAAGCCGGGACAGAAGAACACCGGGGAGCTGTTTTTT.

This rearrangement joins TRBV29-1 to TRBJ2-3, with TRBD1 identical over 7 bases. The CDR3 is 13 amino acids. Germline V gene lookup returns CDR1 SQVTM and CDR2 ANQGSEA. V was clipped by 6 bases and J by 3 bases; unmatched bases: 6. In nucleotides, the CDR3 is TGCAGCGTCTCGACAGGGCTTACAGATACGCAGTATTTT. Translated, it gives CSVSTGLTDTQYF.

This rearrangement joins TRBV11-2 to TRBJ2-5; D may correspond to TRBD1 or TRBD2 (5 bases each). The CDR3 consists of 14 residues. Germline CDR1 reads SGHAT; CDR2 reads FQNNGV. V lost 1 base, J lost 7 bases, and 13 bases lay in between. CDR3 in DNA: TGTGCCAGCAGCTTAGTTACGGGGACGGGGACCCAGTACTTC. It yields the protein CASSLVTGTGTQYF.

DNA for the CDR3: TGTGCCAGCAGCGAGACAGCAGCGGGCTCCTACAATGAGCAGTTCTTC. Its protein is CASSETAAGSYNEQFF. The rearrangement uses TRBV9 and TRBJ2-1; possibly TRBD2 for D (6 bases). Germline assignment: CDR1 SGDLS and CDR2 YYNGEE. Trimming removed 3 bases at V and 0 bases at J, with 13 bases between. The length of the CDR3 is 16 residues.